The T cell receptor beta chain described here comes from a study of cytomegalovirus exposure and HLA in healthy donors. About this clone itself: Its antigen remains unknown.

TCRdb keeps only in-frame clones here, not all; method: immunoSEQ multiplex PCR. Counted here are about 63,000 clones, roughly 94% occurring once; the ten biggest clones make up about 6.5%. This CDR3 region has 14 residues. V was cut by 2 bases and J by 5 bases, with 12 bases left in between. The germline V gene encodes CDR1 SEHNR and CDR2 FQNEAQ (reference sequence). Points from the study as a whole: Some TCR beta chains (over 150 of them) were listed as cytomegalovirus-associated.

Sequencing input: PBMCs. The sequence was obtained from a woman between 18 and 29 years old in good health and CMV-seropositive. The rearrangement joins TRBV7-9 to TRBJ2-5, with D possibly matching TRBD1 (6 bases). The CDR3 is CASSLTGSGETQYF. In nucleotides, the CDR3 is TGTGCCAGCAGCTTAACAGGGTCTGGGGAGACCCAGTACTTC.